Shown below are 3 T cell receptor beta chains from a single sample sequenced in a study of T cell repertoires in cytomegalovirus infection. TCRdb redid the calling of the reads with MiXCR, one entry per CDR3 protein. The sample has 65,000 to 90,000 distinct CDR3 sequences; more than 3.5% are singletons. What was sequenced was PBMCs. The receptor source for this set is a human donor in good health (CMV status not recorded). Some clones in this sample may be carry-over from other donors' samples.

This clonotype was seen many times. The chain recombines TRBV20-1 with TRBJ1-5; 9 nucleotides agree with TRBD1. J gave up 7 bases and V 4 bases, and 11 bases lay outside the gene matches. This CDR3 has 15 amino acids. From germline, CDR1 is DFQATT and CDR2 SNEGSKA (reference sequence). The CDR3 protein is CSATHSTGGEQPQHF. The CDR3 DNA is TGCAGTGCTACACACTCGACAGGGGGAGAGCAGCCCCAGCATTTT.

This clonotype was observed at least ten times. The V call is TRBV7-9, the J call TRBJ2-6; the D gene is possibly TRBD1 (6 bases). V gave up 1 base and J gave up 2 bases, with 21 bases separating them. The length of the CDR3 is 20 residues. CDR1 is SEHNR, CDR2 FQNEAQ, per germline (reference sequence). In nucleotides, the CDR3 is TGTGCCAGCAGCTTAGTTCCATTGGGACACCGATTCACTGGGGCCAACGTCCTGACTTTC. Residues: CASSLVPLGHRFTGANVLTF.

The table lists this clonotype with many counts. This chain links TRBV5-6 with TRBJ1-6; 7 bases fit TRBD1. J was trimmed by 8 bases and V by 4 bases; bases with no gene match: 9. The CDR3 is made up of 15 amino acids. Germline CDR1 is SGHDT and CDR2 is YYEEEE. CDR3 sequence (DNA): TGTGCCAGCAGCCGAAGGACAGGTTGGGATTCACCCCTCCACTTT. It codes for CASSRRTGWDSPLHF. Variable domain in full (rest from reference TRBV5-6 and TRBJ1-6): DAGVTQSPTHLIKTRGQQVTLRCSPKSGHDTVSWYQQALGQGPQFIFQYYEEEERQRGNFPDRFSGHQFPNYSSELNVNALLLGDSALYLCASSRRTGWDSPLHFGNGTRLTVT.